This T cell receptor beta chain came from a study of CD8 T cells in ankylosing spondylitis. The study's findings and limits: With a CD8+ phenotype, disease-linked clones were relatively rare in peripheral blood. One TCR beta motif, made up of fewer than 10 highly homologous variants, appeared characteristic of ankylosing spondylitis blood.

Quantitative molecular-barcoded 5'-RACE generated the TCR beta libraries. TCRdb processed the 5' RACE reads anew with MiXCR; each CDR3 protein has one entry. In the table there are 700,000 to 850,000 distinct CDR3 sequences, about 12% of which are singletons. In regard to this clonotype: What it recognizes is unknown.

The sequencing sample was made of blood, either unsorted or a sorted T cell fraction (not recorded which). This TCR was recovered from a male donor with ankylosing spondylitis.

The CDR3 bases are TGTGCCAGCAGCCAACGTCCGGGACTAGCGGGGTACGAGCAGTACTTC. It is translated as CASSQRPGLAGYEQYF. The chain combines TRBV4-2 with TRBJ2-7, with 13 bases lining up with TRBD2. The V segment lost 2 bases and the J segment 4 bases; nucleotides outside the gene matches: 5. This CDR3 spans 16 amino acids. Germline values: CDR1 LGHNA, CDR2 YNFKEQ.